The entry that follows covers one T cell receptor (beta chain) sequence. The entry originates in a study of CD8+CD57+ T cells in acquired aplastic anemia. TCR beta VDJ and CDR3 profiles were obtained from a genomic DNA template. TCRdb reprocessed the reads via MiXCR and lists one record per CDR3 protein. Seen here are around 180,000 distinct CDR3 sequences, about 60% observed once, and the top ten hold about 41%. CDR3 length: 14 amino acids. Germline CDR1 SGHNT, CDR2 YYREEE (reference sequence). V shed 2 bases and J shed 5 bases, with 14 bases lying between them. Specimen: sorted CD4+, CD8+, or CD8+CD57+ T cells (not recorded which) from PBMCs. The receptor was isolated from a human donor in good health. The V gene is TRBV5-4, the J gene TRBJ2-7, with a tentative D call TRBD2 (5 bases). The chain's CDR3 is CASSLGPSIDEQYF. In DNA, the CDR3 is TGTGCCAGCAGCTTAGGCCCTAGCATCGACGAGCAGTACTTC.